Below, 28 T cell receptor beta chains from the same sample are listed, as sequenced in a study of T cell responses to AZD1222 COVID-19 vaccine. Profiling relied on immunoSEQ multiplex PCR, and the TCRdb table lists in-frame clones only, not all of them. The sample has about 110,000 clones, over 85% seen once. Sequencing used peripheral blood, obtained 28 days after the second AZD1222 dose. The source is an adult who received the AZD1222 COVID-19 vaccine.

This chain joins TRBV7-2 and TRBJ2-7; D might be TRBD1 or TRBD2, each matching 5 bases. This CDR3 is 14 amino acids long. The V and J ends lost 4 bases and 6 bases respectively, with 16 bases between them. From germline, CDR1 is SGHTA and CDR2 FQGNSA. CDR3 DNA: TGTGCCAGCAGCTCGTGGGGGACCTACGGCGAGCAGTACTTC. Translating it yields CASSSWGTYGEQYF.

V is TRBV11-3 and J is TRBJ2-7, with D possibly called TRBD1 or TRBD2 (5 bases each). V was shortened by 2 bases and J by 2 bases, with 16 bases between the two germline ends. This CDR3 is built from 16 residues. Germline V CDR1 and CDR2: SGHNT, YENEEA. In nucleotides, the CDR3 is TGTGCCAGCAGCTTAAACATCTGGGACGGAACCTACGAGCAGTACTTC. It yields the protein CASSLNIWDGTYEQYF.

The V gene is TRBV6-5, the J gene TRBJ2-1, with TRBD2 as a possible D gene (7 bases). The germline CDR1 and CDR2 sequences are MNHEY and SVGAGI. This CDR3 comprises 16 residues. Trimming took 2 bases from V and 9 from J, leaving 20 bases between them. CDR3: CASSYSGAGDLVEQFF. The CDR3 nucleotides are TGTGCCAGCAGTTACAGCGGGGCAGGGGATTTAGTTGAGCAGTTCTTC.

This chain connects TRBV13 to TRBJ1-2, with a tentative D call TRBD1 (5 bases). V lost 4 bases and J 5 bases, leaving 14 bases between the germline ends. CDR3 length equals 14 residues. In germline, CDR1 is PRHDT, CDR2 FYEKMQ (reference sequence). CDR3 residues: CASSSGTGDYGYTF. The CDR3 DNA reads as TGTGCCAGCAGCTCCGGGACGGGGGATTATGGCTACACCTTC. The full variable domain, in which reference TRBV13 and TRBJ1-2 provide the parts outside the CDR3, is AAGVIQSPRHLIKEKRETATLKCYPIPRHDTVYWYQQGPGQDPQFLISFYEKMQSDKGSIPDRFSAQQFSDYHSELNMSSLELGDSALYFCASSSGTGDYGYTFGSGTRLTVV.

The chain carries TRBV5-1 and TRBJ2-3, with D possibly being TRBD2 (6 bases). There are 15 residues in the CDR3. The germline V and J ends were trimmed by 4 bases and 6 bases, with 18 bases remaining between them. The germline gives CDR1 SGHRS, CDR2 YFSETQ. CDR3 loop: CASSLARGRGDTQYF. For the CDR3, the DNA is TGCGCCAGCAGCCTGGCGCGGGGTAGAGGGGATACGCAGTATTTT.

The gene calls are TRBV19 and TRBJ1-3, with D hard to call. Germline CDR1 and CDR2: LNHDA and SQIVND (reference sequence). V lost 9 bases to trimming and J lost 9 bases, with 21 bases between them. CDR3 size: 14 residues. Here the CDR3 DNA reads TGTGCCAGCCGAGTCCTCGCCACGGGCCCCACCATATATTTT. Encoded protein: CASRVLATGPTIYF. Combining the CDR3 with reference TRBV19 and TRBJ1-3 gives the whole variable domain DGGITQSPKYLFRKEGQNVTLSCEQNLNHDAMYWYRQDPGQGLRLIYYSQIVNDFQKGDIAEGYSVSREKKESFPLTVTSAQKNPTAFYLCASRVLATGPTIYFGEGSWLTVV.

In its sample, this clone was seen once. The chain links TRBV7-3 to TRBJ2-2; 14 bases fit TRBD2. Germline assignment: CDR1 SGHTA and CDR2 FQGTGA. The V and J ends lost 6 bases and 7 bases, in that order; junction bases with no gene match: 4. CDR3 length: 15 amino acids. The CDR3 DNA is TGTGCCAGCAGATCGGGACTAGCGGGGGTCGGGGAGCTGTTTTTT. This translates into CASRSGLAGVGELFF.

The CDR3 coding sequence is TGTGCCAGCTCTAGCGAGGAGCAGTTCTTC. It specifies CASSSEEQFF. The V and J genes are TRBV7-9 and TRBJ2-1; tentative D call: TRBD2 (6 bases). Germline-derived CDR1 and CDR2 are SEHNR and FQNEAQ (reference sequence). Trimming removed 8 bases from V and 10 bases from J, with 9 bases in between. This CDR3 region has 10 residues.

The chain recombines TRBV18 with TRBJ1-1, with a tentative D call TRBD1 (5 bases). CDR3 length: 14 amino acids. With 6 bases removed from V and 1 base from J, the gap between germline ends came to 12 bases. CDR1 and CDR2 from the germline V gene are KGHSH and LQKENI. The CDR3 nucleotides read TGTGCCAGCTCTCCGGGACGGCAGAACACTGAAGCTTTCTTT. Encoded protein: CASSPGRQNTEAFF.

The chain links TRBV18 to TRBJ2-1, with D possibly TRBD1 on 6 matching bases. This CDR3 is 17 amino acids long. V lost 0 bases, J lost 7 bases, and 19 bases lay in between. The germline gives CDR1 KGHSH, CDR2 LQKENI. This CDR3 is CASSPPIARQVINEQFF. The CDR3 bases are TGTGCCAGCTCACCACCCATTGCGAGACAGGTCATAAATGAGCAGTTCTTC. Full variable domain (outside the CDR3, taken from reference TRBV18 and TRBJ2-1): NAGVMQNPRHLVRRRGQEARLRCSPMKGHSHVYWYRQLPEEGLKFMVYLQKENIIDESGMPKERFSAEFPKEGPSILRIQQVVRGDSAAYFCASSPPIARQVINEQFFGPGTRLTVL.

The genes are TRBV10-3 and TRBJ2-1, with TRBD2 matching 10 bases. The CDR3 has 16 residues. Germline V gene lookup returns CDR1 ENHRY and CDR2 SYGVKD. V lost 3 bases to trimming and J lost 7 bases; unmatched junction nucleotides: 9. CDR3 amino acids: CAISDPTSGAGNEQFF. Written as DNA, the CDR3 is TGTGCCATCAGTGACCCAACTAGCGGGGCTGGGAATGAGCAGTTCTTC.

This rearrangement joins TRBV28 to TRBJ2-7; no firm D call. Germline V lookup: CDR1 MDHEN, CDR2 SYDVKM. Trimming shortened V by 2 bases and J by 2 bases, and 7 bases separated the two germline ends. This CDR3 contains 13 residues. The CDR3 is CASSLGRTYEQYF. CDR3 DNA sequence: TGTGCCAGCAGTTTAGGGCGGACCTACGAGCAGTACTTC.

The chain combines TRBV15 with TRBJ1-5; no clear D. Between the trimmed V and J ends, which lost 0 bases and 11 bases, there was a span of 11 bases. CDR3 length equals 13 residues. In germline, CDR1 is LNHNV, CDR2 YYDKDF (reference sequence). CDR3 in DNA: TGTGCCACCAGCAGAGAGAGAGGCCCCACCCAGCATTTT. Translation: CATSRERGPTQHF.

In this sample, this clone turned up once. V is TRBV7-3 and J is TRBJ2-2, with 7 bases fitting TRBD2. Germline V CDR1 and CDR2: SGHTA, FQGTGA. V lost 3 bases, J lost 6 bases, and 7 bases stayed unmatched. This CDR3 is built from 15 residues. DNA of the CDR3: TGTGCCAGCAGCTTGAGCGGAGCGGGGCCCGGGGAGCTGTTTTTT. It specifies CASSLSGAGPGELFF.

This chain joins TRBV9 and TRBJ1-6, with 7 bases fitting TRBD1. Per the germline V gene, CDR1 is SGDLS and CDR2 is YYNGEE. The CDR3 has 15 residues. With V trimmed by 4 bases and J by 5 bases, 6 bases remained unmatched. CDR3 nucleotide sequence: TGTGCCAGCAGCCCCAACACAGGGGATAATTCACCCCTCCACTTT. It yields the protein CASSPNTGDNSPLHF.

This chain joins TRBV5-1 and TRBJ2-2, with D perhaps TRBD1 (6 bases). The CDR3 sequence is 14 residues long. V lost 3 bases and J 5 bases, leaving 11 bases between the germline ends. The germline gives CDR1 SGHRS, CDR2 YFSETQ. Here the CDR3 DNA reads TGCGCCAGCAGCTCACAAACAGGGACCGGGGAGCTGTTTTTT. This codes for CASSSQTGTGELFF.

V is TRBV7-3 and J is TRBJ2-1; D gene ambiguous. Germline values: CDR1 SGHTA, CDR2 FQGTGA. CDR3 length: 15 residues. With 5 bases removed from V and 2 bases from J, the gap between germline ends came to 13 bases. The CDR3 protein is CASSTSPKAYNEQFF. CDR3 nucleotides: TGTGCCAGCAGCACAAGCCCGAAAGCCTACAATGAGCAGTTCTTC.

The chain is built from TRBV5-1 and TRBJ2-5; 11 bases are shared with TRBD2. The CDR3 sequence is 15 residues long. Germline CDR1 reads SGHRS; CDR2 reads YFSETQ. The junction had 5 bases not matched to a gene; V was cut back by 2 bases and J by 5 bases. Written as DNA, the CDR3 is TGCGCCAGCAGCTTAGATAGCGGGAGGGCGGAGACCCAGTACTTC. Protein product: CASSLDSGRAETQYF.

The CDR3 DNA follows: TGTGCCAGCAGCCGCGGAGGATGGCCCCGGGACAGAGACTACGAGCAGTACTTC. Amino acids: CASSRGGWPRDRDYEQYF. The chain carries TRBV11-3 and TRBJ2-7; TRBD1 matches at 7 bases. The CDR3 has 18 residues. The germline V gene has CDR1 SGHNT and CDR2 YENEEA. V dropped 5 bases and J dropped 3; count of bases not matched to a gene: 19.

A single count supports this clone. The chain links TRBV27 to TRBJ1-5; TRBD1 aligns across 11 bases. The CDR3 loop spans 16 amino acids. The V segment lost 1 base and the J segment 4 bases; nucleotides outside the gene matches: 3. The germline V gene has CDR1 MNHEY and CDR2 SMNVEV (reference sequence). Here the CDR3 reads CASSLWGTGGNQPQHF. As DNA, the CDR3 is TGTGCCAGCAGTTTATGGGGGACAGGGGGGAATCAGCCCCAGCATTTT.

This chain joins TRBV19 and TRBJ2-5, with no clear D. The CDR3 has 13 residues. Germline CDR1 is LNHDA and CDR2 is SQIVND (reference sequence). V gave up 4 bases and J gave up 2 bases, with 8 bases separating them. The CDR3 sequence: CASSTHPQETQYF. DNA of the CDR3: TGTGCCAGTAGTACGCACCCTCAAGAGACCCAGTACTTC.

The rearrangement links TRBV19 to TRBJ2-7, with 9 bases fitting TRBD1. CDR1 and CDR2 (germline): LNHDA, SQIVND (reference sequence). The CDR3 has 13 amino acids. V shed 5 bases, J shed 6 bases, and the junction held 5 bases outside the gene matches. As DNA, the CDR3 is TGTGCCAGTAGTCGGGACAGGGAGAGCGAGCAGTACTTC. Protein: CASSRDRESEQYF.

V gene TRBV7-9 combines with J gene TRBJ1-4, with a possible D match to TRBD1 (6 bases). This CDR3 has 15 residues. Germline CDR1 SEHNR, CDR2 FQNEAQ (reference sequence). Trimming shortened V by 5 bases and J by 3 bases, and 13 bases separated the two germline ends. The DNA of the CDR3 is TGTGCCAGCAGCCCAACAGGGTCAGCTAATGAAAAACTGTTTTTT. It translates to CASSPTGSANEKLFF.

This chain joins TRBV6-4 and TRBJ2-3; 9 nucleotides align to TRBD2. V was pared by 0 bases and J by 4 bases, with 2 bases of the junction left unmatched. Germline V gives CDR1 MRHNA, CDR2 SNTAGT. CDR3 length: 15 amino acids. The DNA of the CDR3 is TGTGCCAGCAGTGACTCTAGCGGGGGCTCAGATACGCAGTATTTT. This sequence encodes CASSDSSGGSDTQYF.

This clone was seen just once. This rearrangement joins TRBV7-2 to TRBJ2-3; TRBD2 agrees at 10 bases. V lost 5 bases, J lost 2 bases, and 4 bases stayed unmatched. Per germline, CDR1 SGHTA and CDR2 FQGNSA. The CDR3 has 15 residues. The CDR3 here is CASSKLAGLTDTQYF. The CDR3 DNA sequence: TGTGCCAGCAGCAAACTAGCGGGGCTCACAGATACGCAGTATTTT. The complete variable domain, with remaining parts taken from reference TRBV7-2 and TRBJ2-3, reads GAGVSQSPSNKVTEKGKDVELRCDPISGHTALYWYRQSLGQGLEFLIYFQGNSAPDKSGLPSDRFSAERTGGSVSTLTIQRTQQEDSAVYLCASSKLAGLTDTQYFGPGTRLTVL.

The chain uses TRBV19 and TRBJ2-7; tentative D call: TRBD2 (5 bases). There are 13 residues in the CDR3. Germline V CDR1 and CDR2: LNHDA, SQIVND (reference sequence). The germline V and J ends were trimmed by 6 bases and 4 bases, with 13 bases remaining between them. CDR3 bases: TGTGCCAGTAGGCGCGGACTGAGTTACGAGCAGTACTTC. Translating it yields CASRRGLSYEQYF.

The chain joins TRBV7-9 to TRBJ1-4; 9 positions match TRBD1. The germline gives CDR1 SEHNR, CDR2 FQNEAQ (reference sequence). With V trimmed by 6 bases and J by 0 bases, 5 bases remained unmatched. The CDR3 runs to 16 residues. CDR3 in amino acids: CASRDRGAATNEKLFF. For the CDR3, the DNA is TGTGCCAGCAGGGACAGGGGAGCCGCAACTAATGAAAAACTGTTTTTT. The variable domain in full, with the rest retrieved from reference TRBV7-9 and TRBJ1-4, is DTGVSQNPRHKITKRGQNVTFRCDPISEHNRLYWYRQTLGQGPEFLTYFQNEAQLEKSRLLSDRFSAERPKGSFSTLEIQRTEQGDSAMYLCASRDRGAATNEKLFFGSGTQLSVL.

This clone appeared a single time. This chain connects TRBV12-3 or TRBV12-4 to TRBJ1-1; no reliable D call. V was clipped by 2 bases and J by 5 bases, with 9 bases between them. The CDR3 is 13 amino acids. The chain's CDR3 is CASSLQLVTEAFF. The CDR3 region has the DNA TGTGCCAGCAGTTTACAGTTGGTTACTGAAGCTTTCTTT.